The 28 T cell receptor beta chains below all came from one sample that was sequenced in a study of control samples from healthy donors and cancer patients. Data came from immunoSEQ multiplex PCR; TCRdb stores just in-frame clones and leaves some out. This table holds 150,000 to 200,000 clones, about 90% found once. The sample taken for sequencing was blood. Receptor source: a man between 25 and 39 years old in good health.

The V gene is TRBV5-1, the J gene TRBJ2-3; 10 nucleotides line up with TRBD2. The germline V gene encodes CDR1 SGHRS and CDR2 YFSETQ. V was clipped by 4 bases and J by 4 bases; unmatched bases: 9. The CDR3 sequence is 16 residues long. This chain's CDR3 is CASSPRLAGTADTQYF. CDR3 nucleotides: TGCGCCAGCAGCCCACGACTAGCGGGTACCGCAGATACGCAGTATTTT.

The sample holds one count of this clone. The chain links TRBV5-1 to TRBJ2-2; D ambiguous. CDR3 size: 14 residues. Trimming took 6 bases from V and 0 from J, leaving 9 bases between them. CDR1 is SGHRS and CDR2 is YFSETQ in the germline V gene. CDR3 nucleotide sequence: TGCGCCAGCACCGACTCCTCGAACACCGGGGAGCTGTTTTTT. It is translated as CASTDSSNTGELFF.

The rearrangement joins TRBV28 to TRBJ1-2; D ambiguous. V lost 4 bases and J lost 8, with 17 bases in between. This CDR3 region has 14 residues. The V gene's germline CDR1 is MDHEN and CDR2 SYDVKM. The CDR3 nucleotides are TGTGCCAGCAGTTATCCTCAACGGGCACGAGGCTACACCTTC. This gives the protein CASSYPQRARGYTF.

The CDR3 bases are TGTGCCAGCAGCTTAGACCAGGCTGTCTCTGGCTACACCTTC. It yields the protein CASSLDQAVSGYTF. The rearrangement joins TRBV7-2 to TRBJ1-2, with D hard to call. Germline V gene lookup returns CDR1 SGHTA and CDR2 FQGNSA. V lost 1 base and J 7 bases, leaving 13 bases between the germline ends. The CDR3 sequence is 14 residues long.

The gene calls are TRBV19 and TRBJ2-3; the D is unclear. The germline gives CDR1 LNHDA, CDR2 SQIVND (reference sequence). CDR3 length equals 16 residues. V lost 4 bases and J 2 bases, leaving 16 bases between the germline ends. The DNA for the CDR3 is TGTGCCAGTAGTACCCCAAAGGGTGACCTCACAGATACGCAGTATTTT. Protein product: CASSTPKGDLTDTQYF.

This rearrangement joins TRBV2 to TRBJ2-5; the D is unclear. The V gene's germline CDR1 is SNHLY and CDR2 FYNNEI. V was pared by 7 bases and J by 1 base, with 13 bases between. The CDR3 is 14 amino acids. For the CDR3, the DNA is TGTGCCAGCAACCCATACGACGGCCAAGAGACCCAGTACTTC. Its protein product is CASNPYDGQETQYF.

The chain employs TRBV28 and TRBJ1-5; TRBD1 matches at 7 bases. With V trimmed by 7 bases and J by 5 bases, 8 bases remained unmatched. This CDR3 comprises 14 residues. Per the germline V gene, CDR1 is MDHEN and CDR2 is SYDVKM. The CDR3, as DNA: TGTGCCAGCACCTTCCCAGGGGGGTATCAGCCCCAGCATTTT. It specifies CASTFPGGYQPQHF.

Only one count was recorded for this clone. Here the CDR3 reads CASSPGSNQPQHF. CDR3 bases: TGTGCCAGCTCACCAGGGAGTAATCAGCCCCAGCATTTT. The chain carries TRBV18 and TRBJ1-5; D ambiguous. V was trimmed by 2 bases and J by 4 bases, leaving 6 bases between them. The CDR3 spans 13 residues. Germline CDR1 is KGHSH and CDR2 is LQKENI.

The rearrangement links TRBV2 to TRBJ2-2; D gene ambiguous. V lost 7 bases to trimming and J lost 7 bases, with 10 bases between them. Germline loops: CDR1 SNHLY, CDR2 FYNNEI. The CDR3 sequence is 12 residues long. The CDR3 sequence: CASKMEIGELFF. The CDR3 DNA is TGTGCCAGCAAGATGGAGATCGGGGAGCTGTTTTTT.

The rearrangement links TRBV19 to TRBJ1-5; D might be TRBD1 (5 bases). CDR3 length equals 15 residues. Germline V lookup: CDR1 LNHDA, CDR2 SQIVND (reference sequence). The V gene lost 1 base and the J gene lost 5 bases, with 12 bases spanning the gap. CDR3 sequence reads: CASSIVKQGHQPQHF. DNA of the CDR3: TGTGCCAGTAGTATAGTAAAGCAGGGACATCAGCCCCAGCATTTT.

This rearrangement joins TRBV27 to TRBJ1-1, with TRBD1 as a possible D gene (5 bases). Between the trimmed V and J ends, which lost 3 bases and 3 bases, there was a span of 11 bases. Germline values: CDR1 MNHEY, CDR2 SMNVEV (reference sequence). There are 14 residues in the CDR3. CDR3 sequence: CASSFTGGDTEAFF. The DNA of the CDR3 is TGTGCCAGCAGTTTCACCGGAGGGGACACTGAAGCTTTCTTT.

The CDR3 region is CASSQRQIQDGYTF. The DNA of the CDR3 is TGTGCCAGCAGCCAAAGGCAGATCCAGGATGGCTACACCTTC. The chain is built from TRBV3-1 (or the pseudogene TRBV3-2) and TRBJ1-2, with D hard to call. Germline CDR1 and CDR2: LGHDT and YNNKEL (reference sequence). Trimming left V 2 bases short and J 6 bases short, with 13 bases between. The CDR3 contains 14 residues.

V is TRBV11-3 and J is TRBJ1-4, with 7 bases matching TRBD1. The CDR3 contains 17 residues. Losses at the gene ends were 6 bases for V and 8 bases for J; bases not matched to a gene: 18. Looked up from germline, CDR1 is SGHNT and CDR2 is YENEEA. The CDR3 nucleotides read TGTGCCAGCAGACCTCATTTACACAGGGGACAAGGAGAAAAACTGTTTTTT. Protein sequence: CASRPHLHRGQGEKLFF. Drawing the rest from reference TRBV11-3 and TRBJ1-4, the complete variable domain is EAGVVQSPRYKIIEKKQPVAFWCNPISGHNTLYWYLQNLGQGPELLIRYENEEAVDDSQLPKDRFSAERLKGVDSTLKIQPAELGDSAVYLCASRPHLHRGQGEKLFFGSGTQLSVL.

This clone was picked up one time. The genes are TRBV27 and TRBJ2-3, with TRBD2 matching over 12 bases. Germline loops: CDR1 MNHEY, CDR2 SMNVEV (reference sequence). J was trimmed by 4 bases and V by 5 bases; bases with no gene match: 4. This CDR3 contains 15 residues. This CDR3 reads CASSPRTSGADTQYF. The DNA for the CDR3 is TGTGCCAGCAGTCCCCGGACTAGCGGGGCAGATACGCAGTATTTT.

In nucleotides, the CDR3 is TGTGCCAGCAGCTTAGCGGCGACAGGGCCATGGGGCTACACCTTC. Protein sequence: CASSLAATGPWGYTF. V usage is TRBV11-2 and J usage is TRBJ1-2; TRBD1 aligns across 7 bases. The CDR3 is 15 amino acids. V lost 1 base and J lost 8; bases outside the gene matches: 10. CDR1 SGHAT and CDR2 FQNNGV come from the germline V gene.

The chain has TRBV19 and TRBJ1-1, with D uncertain. Per germline, CDR1 LNHDA and CDR2 SQIVND (reference sequence). The CDR3 is 11 residues long. The germline V and J ends were trimmed by 8 bases and 6 bases, with 10 bases remaining between them. In DNA, the CDR3 is TGTGCCAGTGGAAGGCAGGCTGAAGCTTTCTTT. Amino acid sequence: CASGRQAEAFF.

The chain links TRBV7-8 to TRBJ2-2; D unresolved. The germline CDR1 and CDR2 sequences are SGHVS and FQNEAQ. CDR3 length: 15 amino acids. Trimming left V 2 bases short and J 7 bases short, with 14 bases between. The CDR3 DNA reads as TGTGCCAGCAGCTTATACCGCGTAGAGAACGGGGAGCTGTTTTTT. The encoded protein is CASSLYRVENGELFF.

The chain has TRBV7-2 and TRBJ2-1; D is perhaps TRBD1 (6 bases). The CDR3 has 15 residues. The germline V and J ends were trimmed by 6 bases and 4 bases, with 16 bases remaining between them. The germline V gene encodes CDR1 SGHTA and CDR2 FQGNSA. The CDR3 here is CASRVDGQKYNEQFF. CDR3 in DNA: TGTGCCAGCAGAGTAGACGGACAGAAGTACAATGAGCAGTTCTTC.

The chain employs TRBV27 and TRBJ1-6, with a possible D match to TRBD1 (5 bases). CDR3 length equals 19 residues. Germline CDR1 reads MNHEY; CDR2 reads SMNVEV (reference sequence). Trimming removed 0 bases at V and 0 bases at J, with 15 bases between. CDR3 sequence reads: CASSLSMVRGSSYNSPLHF. The CDR3 DNA sequence: TGTGCCAGCAGTTTATCGATGGTCCGGGGGAGCTCCTATAATTCACCCCTCCACTTT.

V is TRBV7-8 and J is TRBJ2-1; the match to TRBD1 covers 7 bases. The CDR3 consists of 15 residues. Germline trimming cut 0 bases from V and 10 bases from J; bases unmatched to any gene: 9. Germline values: CDR1 SGHVS, CDR2 FQNEAQ. The CDR3 loop reads CASSLALLEGGEQFF. CDR3 bases: TGTGCCAGCAGCTTAGCCTTACTGGAAGGGGGCGAGCAGTTCTTC.

This clone has a handful of counts. The V call is TRBV4-1, the J call TRBJ1-6, with unresolved D. Germline-derived CDR1 and CDR2 are MGHRA and YSYEKL. This CDR3 is 16 amino acids long. The germline V and J ends were trimmed by 5 bases and 6 bases, with 17 bases remaining between them. The CDR3 here is CASSSGQAWGNSPLHF. The CDR3 DNA is TGCGCCAGCAGCTCAGGTCAGGCGTGGGGTAATTCACCCCTCCACTTT.

This clone has a single count. The chain has TRBV28 and TRBJ1-1; TRBD1 is a possible D gene (5 bases). Trimming left V 5 bases short and J 10 bases short, with 17 bases between. The V gene's germline CDR1 is MDHEN and CDR2 SYDVKM. This CDR3 is built from 13 residues. CDR3 sequence: CASSRRDPKRAFF. Here the CDR3 DNA reads TGTGCCAGCAGTCGCCGGGACCCAAAGCGAGCTTTCTTT.

V gene TRBV18 combines with J gene TRBJ1-2; tentatively, D is TRBD1 (6 bases). Germline V gene sequence: CDR1 KGHSH, CDR2 LQKENI. This CDR3 is 17 amino acids long. Trimming left V 3 bases short and J 9 bases short, with 26 bases between. In DNA, the CDR3 is TGTGCCAGCTCACCTATCGGGGGACAAGGGACGGGACGTCGCTACACCTTC. Translating gives CASSPIGGQGTGRRYTF.

The CDR3 sequence: CASSYSTDREQFF. The CDR3 DNA reads as TGTGCCAGCAGTTACTCCACGGACAGGGAGCAGTTCTTC. The chain employs TRBV6-2 or TRBV6-3 and TRBJ2-1; TRBD1 matches 7 bases. This CDR3 comprises 13 residues. CDR1 and CDR2 (germline): MNHEY, SVGEGT. V dropped 0 bases and J dropped 10; count of bases not matched to a gene: 3.

The chain joins TRBV3-1 (or the pseudogene TRBV3-2) to TRBJ2-3; tentatively, D is TRBD2 (5 bases). CDR3 size: 16 residues. CDR1 is LGHDT and CDR2 is YNNKEL in the germline V gene (reference sequence). Trimming left V 0 bases short and J 2 bases short, with 12 bases between. CDR3 bases: TGTGCCAGCAGCCAAGATCAAGCGGTAACCACAGATACGCAGTATTTT. Encoded protein: CASSQDQAVTTDTQYF.

The rearrangement uses TRBV11-2 and TRBJ1-5; TRBD1 is a possible D gene (5 bases). V dropped 1 base and J dropped 3 bases, with 10 bases sitting between them. This CDR3 has 15 residues. Germline values: CDR1 SGHAT, CDR2 FQNNGV. CDR3 amino acids: CASSLVGGSNQPQHF. The CDR3 region has the DNA TGTGCCAGCAGCTTAGTGGGGGGATCCAATCAGCCCCAGCATTTT.

The rearrangement uses TRBV6-5 and TRBJ1-1, with D maybe TRBD1 (5 bases). Germline values: CDR1 MNHEY, CDR2 SVGAGI. The CDR3 has 13 amino acids. V dropped 4 bases and J dropped 11 bases, with 17 bases sitting between them. CDR3 sequence reads: CASSSGEGFGAFF. CDR3 nucleotides: TGTGCCAGCAGTTCCGGTGAGGGGTTCGGTGCTTTCTTT.

This rearrangement joins TRBV21-1 to TRBJ1-1; TRBD1 is taken as the D call from the table, unchecked against the DNA. TRBV21-1 is annotated as a pseudogene. The CDR3 contains 15 residues. The DNA of the CDR3 is TGTGCCAGCAGCCCCGTAATGGGACAGAGTACTGAAGCTTTCTTT. Residues: CASSPVMGQSTEAFF.